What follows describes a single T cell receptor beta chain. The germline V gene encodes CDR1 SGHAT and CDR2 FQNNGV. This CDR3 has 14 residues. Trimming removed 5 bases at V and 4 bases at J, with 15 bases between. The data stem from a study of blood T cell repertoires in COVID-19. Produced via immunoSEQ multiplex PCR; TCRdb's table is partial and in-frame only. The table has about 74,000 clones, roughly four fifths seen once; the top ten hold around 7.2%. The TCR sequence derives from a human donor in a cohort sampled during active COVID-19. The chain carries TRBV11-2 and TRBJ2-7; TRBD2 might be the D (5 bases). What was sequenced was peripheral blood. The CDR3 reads CASSAGGAPYEQYF. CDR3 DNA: TGTGCCAGCAGCGCAGGAGGAGCTCCTTACGAGCAGTACTTC.